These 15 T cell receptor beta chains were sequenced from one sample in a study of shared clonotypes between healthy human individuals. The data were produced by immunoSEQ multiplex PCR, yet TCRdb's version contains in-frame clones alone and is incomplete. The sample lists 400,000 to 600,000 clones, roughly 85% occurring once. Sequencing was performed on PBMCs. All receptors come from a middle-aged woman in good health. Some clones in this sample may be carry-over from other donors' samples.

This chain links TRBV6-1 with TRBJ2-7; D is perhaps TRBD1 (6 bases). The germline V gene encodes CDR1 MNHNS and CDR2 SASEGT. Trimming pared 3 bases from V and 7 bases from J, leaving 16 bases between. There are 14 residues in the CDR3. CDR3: CASSDTGNVWEQYF. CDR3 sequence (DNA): TGTGCCAGCAGTGATACAGGGAATGTTTGGGAGCAGTACTTC.

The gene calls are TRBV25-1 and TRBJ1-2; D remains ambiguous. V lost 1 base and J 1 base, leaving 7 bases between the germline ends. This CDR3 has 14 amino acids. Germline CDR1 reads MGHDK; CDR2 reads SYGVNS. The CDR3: CASSEWGGNYGYTF. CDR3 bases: TGTGCCAGCAGTGAATGGGGTGGTAACTATGGCTACACCTTC.

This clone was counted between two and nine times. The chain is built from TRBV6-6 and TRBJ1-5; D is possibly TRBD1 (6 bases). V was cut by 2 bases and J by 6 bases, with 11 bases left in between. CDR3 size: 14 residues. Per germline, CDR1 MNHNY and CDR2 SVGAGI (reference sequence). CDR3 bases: TGTGCCAGCAGTTACGGGGGGGCAGGTCAGCCCCAGCATTTT. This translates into CASSYGGAGQPQHF.

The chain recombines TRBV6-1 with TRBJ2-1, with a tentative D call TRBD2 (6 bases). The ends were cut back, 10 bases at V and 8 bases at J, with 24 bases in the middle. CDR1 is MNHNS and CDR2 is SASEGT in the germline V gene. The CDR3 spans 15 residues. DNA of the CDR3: TGTGCCACCCATCCCCTGGGGAGGACTTGGGATGAGCAGTTCTTC. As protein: CATHPLGRTWDEQFF.

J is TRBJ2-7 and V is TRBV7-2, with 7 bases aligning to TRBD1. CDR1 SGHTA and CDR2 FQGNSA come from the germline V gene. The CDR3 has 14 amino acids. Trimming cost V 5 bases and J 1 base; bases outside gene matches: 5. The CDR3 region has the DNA TGTGCCAGCAGCATGGACAGGTCTTCCTACGAGCAGTACTTC. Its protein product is CASSMDRSSYEQYF.

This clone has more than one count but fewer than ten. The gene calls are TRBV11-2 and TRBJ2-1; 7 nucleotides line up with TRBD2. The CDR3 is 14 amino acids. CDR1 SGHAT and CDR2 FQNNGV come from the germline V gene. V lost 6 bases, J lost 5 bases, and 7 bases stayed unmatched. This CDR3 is CASREWGRDNEQFF. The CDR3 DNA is TGTGCCAGCAGGGAGTGGGGGAGGGACAATGAGCAGTTCTTC. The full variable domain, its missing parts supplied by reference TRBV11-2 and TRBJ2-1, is EAGVAQSPRYKIIEKRQSVAFWCNPISGHATLYWYQQILGQGPKLLIQFQNNGVVDDSQLPKDRFSAERLKGVDSTLKIQPAKLEDSAVYLCASREWGRDNEQFFGPGTRLTVL.

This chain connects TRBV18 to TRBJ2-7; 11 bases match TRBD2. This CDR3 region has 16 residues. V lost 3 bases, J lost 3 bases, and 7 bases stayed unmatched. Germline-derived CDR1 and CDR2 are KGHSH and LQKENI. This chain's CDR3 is CASSPVGTSGNYEQYF. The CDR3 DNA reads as TGTGCCAGCTCACCCGTCGGGACTAGCGGAAACTACGAGCAGTACTTC.

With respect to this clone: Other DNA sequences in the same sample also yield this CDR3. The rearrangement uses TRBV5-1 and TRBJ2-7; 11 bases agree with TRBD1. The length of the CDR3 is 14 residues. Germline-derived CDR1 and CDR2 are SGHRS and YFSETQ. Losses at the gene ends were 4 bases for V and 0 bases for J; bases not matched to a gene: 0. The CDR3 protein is CASSGTGGSYEQYF. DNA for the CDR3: TGCGCCAGCAGCGGGACAGGGGGCTCCTACGAGCAGTACTTC.

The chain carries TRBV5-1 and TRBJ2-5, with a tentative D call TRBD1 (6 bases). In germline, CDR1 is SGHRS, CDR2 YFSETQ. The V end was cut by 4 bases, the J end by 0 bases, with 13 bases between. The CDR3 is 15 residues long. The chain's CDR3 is CASSPLTGYQETQYF. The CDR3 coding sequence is TGCGCCAGCAGCCCACTCACAGGGTACCAAGAGACCCAGTACTTC.

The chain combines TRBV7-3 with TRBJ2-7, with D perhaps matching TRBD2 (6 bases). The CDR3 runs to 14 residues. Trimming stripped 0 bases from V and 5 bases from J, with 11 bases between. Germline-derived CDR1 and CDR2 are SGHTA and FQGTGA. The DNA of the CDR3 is TGTGCCAGCAGCTTAACGGGAGGCGGCGACGAGCAGTACTTC. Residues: CASSLTGGGDEQYF.

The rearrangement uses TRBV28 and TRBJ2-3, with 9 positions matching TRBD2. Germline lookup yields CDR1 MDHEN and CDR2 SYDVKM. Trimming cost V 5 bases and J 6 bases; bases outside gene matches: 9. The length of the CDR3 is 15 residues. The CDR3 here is CASSAPREGRDTQYF. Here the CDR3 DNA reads TGTGCCAGCAGTGCACCGCGGGAGGGGAGGGATACGCAGTATTTT.

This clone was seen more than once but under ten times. CDR3 bases: TGTGCCAGCAGCCCTACGGGACAGTCTAACACTGAAGCTTTCTTT. This translates into CASSPTGQSNTEAFF. V is TRBV9 and J is TRBJ1-1; TRBD1 agrees at 7 bases. The CDR3 loop spans 15 amino acids. The V gene's germline CDR1 is SGDLS and CDR2 YYNGEE. The V gene end was trimmed by 4 bases and the J gene end by 2 bases; junction bases not matched to a gene: 8.

CDR3: CASSQDPGLANYEQYF. In DNA form, the CDR3 reads TGCGCCAGCAGCCAAGACCCGGGACTAGCTAACTACGAGCAGTACTTC. V usage is TRBV4-1 and J usage is TRBJ2-7, with TRBD2 matching 9 bases. This CDR3 is built from 16 residues. Germline V CDR1 and CDR2: MGHRA, YSYEKL. Trimming at V came to 0 bases and at J to 3 bases, leaving 6 bases not matched to a gene.

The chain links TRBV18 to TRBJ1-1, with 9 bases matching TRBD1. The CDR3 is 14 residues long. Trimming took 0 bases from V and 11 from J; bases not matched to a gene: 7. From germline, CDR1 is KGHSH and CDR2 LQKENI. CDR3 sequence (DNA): TGTGCCAGCTCACCACCGTATCGGACAGGGGTTGCTTTCTTT. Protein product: CASSPPYRTGVAFF.

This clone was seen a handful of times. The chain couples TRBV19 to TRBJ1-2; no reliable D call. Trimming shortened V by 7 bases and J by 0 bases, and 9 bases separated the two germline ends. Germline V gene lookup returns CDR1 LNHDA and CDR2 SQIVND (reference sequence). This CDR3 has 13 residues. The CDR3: CASTPNSNYGYTF. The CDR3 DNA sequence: TGTGCCAGTACCCCGAACTCTAACTATGGCTACACCTTC. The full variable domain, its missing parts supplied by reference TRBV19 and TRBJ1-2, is DGGITQSPKYLFRKEGQNVTLSCEQNLNHDAMYWYRQDPGQGLRLIYYSQIVNDFQKGDIAEGYSVSREKKESFPLTVTSAQKNPTAFYLCASTPNSNYGYTFGSGTRLTVV.